The subject of this entry is one T cell receptor (beta chain). Its antigen is as yet unknown. The TCR beta profiling, which covered VDJ combination and CDR3 sequence, was carried out using genomic DNA as the template. One entry per CDR3 protein, called by TCRdb with MiXCR from the reads. The sample has approximately 250,000 distinct CDR3 sequences, 65% to 90% seen once. Per germline, CDR1 DFQATT and CDR2 SNEGSKA (reference sequence). CDR3 length: 15 residues. V trimming: 6 bases; J trimming: 0 bases; junction bases outside the gene matches: 9. This sample was included in a study of CD8+CD57+ T cells in acquired aplastic anemia. Study details: About 3 ug was the average amount of DNA from sorted CD4+ and CD8+ cells. Regarding the study as a whole: Overlapping CD8+ CDR3 repertoires of patients and controls contained under 35 shared sequences.

Previously, flow cytometry had revealed CD8+CD57+ cell expansion in the patients chosen for sequencing. A severe acquired aplastic anemia diagnosis applied to all patients. Prior therapy had not been administered to any patient at the time of blood sampling. Input material: sorted CD4+, CD8+, or CD8+CD57+ T cells (not recorded which) from PBMCs. J is TRBJ1-1 and V is TRBV20-1; 8 bases fit TRBD1. This sequence was found in a human donor with aplastic anemia. The CDR3 loop reads CSAPGTGQMNTEAFF. The CDR3 bases are TGCAGTGCGCCTGGGACAGGCCAAATGAACACTGAAGCTTTCTTT.